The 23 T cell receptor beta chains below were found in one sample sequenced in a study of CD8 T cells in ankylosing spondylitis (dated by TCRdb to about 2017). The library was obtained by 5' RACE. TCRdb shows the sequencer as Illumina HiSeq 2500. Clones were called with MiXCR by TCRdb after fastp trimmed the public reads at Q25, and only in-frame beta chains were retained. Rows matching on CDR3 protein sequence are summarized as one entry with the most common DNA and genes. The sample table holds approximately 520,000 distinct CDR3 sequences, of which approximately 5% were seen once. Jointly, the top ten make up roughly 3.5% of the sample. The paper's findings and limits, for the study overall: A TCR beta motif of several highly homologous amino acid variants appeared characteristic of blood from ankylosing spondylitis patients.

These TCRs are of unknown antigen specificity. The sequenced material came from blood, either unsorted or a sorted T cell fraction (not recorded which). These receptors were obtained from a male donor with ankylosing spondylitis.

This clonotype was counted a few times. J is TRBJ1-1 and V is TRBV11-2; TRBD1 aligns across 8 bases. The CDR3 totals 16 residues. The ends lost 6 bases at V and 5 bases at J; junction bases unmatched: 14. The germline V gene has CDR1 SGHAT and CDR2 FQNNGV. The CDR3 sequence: CASSHGTGPRRTEAFF. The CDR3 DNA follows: TGTGCCAGCAGTCACGGGACAGGACCCCGGAGGACTGAAGCTTTCTTT.

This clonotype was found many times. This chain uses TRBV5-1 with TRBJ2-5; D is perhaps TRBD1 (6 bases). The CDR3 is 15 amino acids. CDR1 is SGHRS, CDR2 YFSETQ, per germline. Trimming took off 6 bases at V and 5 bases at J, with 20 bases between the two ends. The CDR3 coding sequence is TGCGCCAGCACAAAACTCCCGGGACAATCGGAGACCCAGTACTTC. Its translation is CASTKLPGQSETQYF.

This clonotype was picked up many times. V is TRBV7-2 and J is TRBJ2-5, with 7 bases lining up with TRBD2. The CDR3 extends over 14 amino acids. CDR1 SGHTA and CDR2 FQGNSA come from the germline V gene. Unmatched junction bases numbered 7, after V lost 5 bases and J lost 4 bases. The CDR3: CASSLVGGGETQYF. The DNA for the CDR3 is TGTGCCAGCAGCCTCGTGGGGGGGGGAGAGACCCAGTACTTC.

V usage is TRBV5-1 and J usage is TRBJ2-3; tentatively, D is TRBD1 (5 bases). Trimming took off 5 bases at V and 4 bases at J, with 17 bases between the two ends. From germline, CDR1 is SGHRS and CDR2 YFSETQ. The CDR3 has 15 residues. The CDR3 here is CASRPRTQQADTQYF. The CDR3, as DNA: TGCGCCAGCAGACCAAGGACCCAACAGGCAGATACGCAGTATTTT.

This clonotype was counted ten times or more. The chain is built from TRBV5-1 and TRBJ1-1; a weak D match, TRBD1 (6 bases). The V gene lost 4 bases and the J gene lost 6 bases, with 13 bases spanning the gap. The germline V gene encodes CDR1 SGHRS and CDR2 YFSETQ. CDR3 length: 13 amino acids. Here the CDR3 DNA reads TGCGCCAGCAGCCCGGGGGGCAGGGCTGAAGCTTTCTTT. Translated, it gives CASSPGGRAEAFF.

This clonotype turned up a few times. The chain's CDR3 is CASSSQPGQGANVLTF. The CDR3 DNA sequence: TGTGCCAGCAGCTCACAACCGGGACAGGGGGCCAACGTCCTGACTTTC. The chain couples TRBV7-2 to TRBJ2-6; 7 bases align to TRBD1. J lost 4 bases, V lost 4 bases, and 7 bases had no gene match. The CDR3 length is 16 residues. The germline V gene encodes CDR1 SGHTA and CDR2 FQGNSA. The complete variable domain, with remaining parts taken from reference TRBV7-2 and TRBJ2-6, reads GAGVSQSPSNKVTEKGKDVELRCDPISGHTALYWYRQSLGQGLEFLIYFQGNSAPDKSGLPSDRFSAERTGGSVSTLTIQRTQQEDSAVYLCASSSQPGQGANVLTFGAGSRLTVL.

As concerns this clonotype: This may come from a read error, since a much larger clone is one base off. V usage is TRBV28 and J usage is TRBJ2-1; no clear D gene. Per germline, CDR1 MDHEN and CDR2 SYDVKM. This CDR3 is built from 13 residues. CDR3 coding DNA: TGTGCCAGCAGTCCCCCCTCGTCCAATGAGCAGTTATTC. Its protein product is CASSPPSSNEQLF.

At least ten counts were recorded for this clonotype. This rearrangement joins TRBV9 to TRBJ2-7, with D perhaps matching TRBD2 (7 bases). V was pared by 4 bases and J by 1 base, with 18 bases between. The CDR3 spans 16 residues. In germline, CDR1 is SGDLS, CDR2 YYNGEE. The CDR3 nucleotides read TGTGCCAGCAGCCTAATGGGGGGGGGCGCATCCTACGAGCAGTACTTC. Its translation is CASSLMGGGASYEQYF. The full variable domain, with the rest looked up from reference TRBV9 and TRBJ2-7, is DSGVTQTPKHLITATGQRVTLRCSPRSGDLSVYWYQQSLDQGLQFLIQYYNGEERAKGNILERFSAQQFPDLHSELNLSSLELGDSALYFCASSLMGGGASYEQYFGPGTRLTVT.

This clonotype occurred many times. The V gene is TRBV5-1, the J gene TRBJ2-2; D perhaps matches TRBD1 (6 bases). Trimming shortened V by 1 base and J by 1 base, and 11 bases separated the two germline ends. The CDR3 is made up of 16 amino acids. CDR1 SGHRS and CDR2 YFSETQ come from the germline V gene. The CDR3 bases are TGCGCCAGCAGCTTGCAGACAGGACGGAACACCGGGGAGCTGTTTTTT. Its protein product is CASSLQTGRNTGELFF. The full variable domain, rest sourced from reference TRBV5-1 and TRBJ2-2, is KAGVTQTPRYLIKTRGQQVTLSCSPISGHRSVSWYQQTPGQGLQFLFEYFSETQRNKGNFPGRFSGRQFSNSRSEMNVSTLELGDSALYLCASSLQTGRNTGELFFGEGSRLTVL.

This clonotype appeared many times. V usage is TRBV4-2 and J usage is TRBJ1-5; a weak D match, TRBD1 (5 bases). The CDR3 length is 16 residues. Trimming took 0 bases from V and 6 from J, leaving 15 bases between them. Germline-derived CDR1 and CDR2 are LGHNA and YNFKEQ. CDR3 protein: CASSQDWEQAGQPQHF. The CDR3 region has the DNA TGTGCCAGCAGCCAAGATTGGGAACAGGCGGGTCAGCCCCAGCATTTT.

CDR3 nucleotide sequence: TGTGCCAGCAGCCAAGAGCGGGCCTCGCAGGATACGCAGTATTTT. It is translated as CASSQERASQDTQYF. The chain recombines TRBV4-2 with TRBJ2-3; possibly TRBD2 for D (5 bases). Per germline, CDR1 LGHNA and CDR2 YNFKEQ. CDR3 length: 15 residues. The germline V and J ends were trimmed by 0 bases and 6 bases, with 13 bases remaining between them.

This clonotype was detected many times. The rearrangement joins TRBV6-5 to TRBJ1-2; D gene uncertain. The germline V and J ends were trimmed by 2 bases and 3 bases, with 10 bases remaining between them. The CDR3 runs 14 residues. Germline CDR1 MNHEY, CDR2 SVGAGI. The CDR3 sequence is CASSYRPRDYGYTF. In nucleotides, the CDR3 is TGTGCCAGCAGTTACAGACCCAGAGACTATGGCTACACCTTC.

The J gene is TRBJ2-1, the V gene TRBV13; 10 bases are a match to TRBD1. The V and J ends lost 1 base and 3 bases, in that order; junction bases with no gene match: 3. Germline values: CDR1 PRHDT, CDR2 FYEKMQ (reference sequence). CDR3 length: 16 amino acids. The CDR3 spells CASSLVGTGVYNEQFF. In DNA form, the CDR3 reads TGTGCCAGCAGCTTAGTGGGGACAGGGGTCTACAATGAGCAGTTCTTC.

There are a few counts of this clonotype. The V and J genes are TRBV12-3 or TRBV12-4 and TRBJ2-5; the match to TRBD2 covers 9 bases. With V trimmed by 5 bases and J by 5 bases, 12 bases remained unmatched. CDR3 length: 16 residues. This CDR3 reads CASSLAGGRAGETQYF. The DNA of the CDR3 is TGTGCCAGCAGTCTGGCCGGCGGGAGGGCCGGGGAGACCCAGTACTTC.

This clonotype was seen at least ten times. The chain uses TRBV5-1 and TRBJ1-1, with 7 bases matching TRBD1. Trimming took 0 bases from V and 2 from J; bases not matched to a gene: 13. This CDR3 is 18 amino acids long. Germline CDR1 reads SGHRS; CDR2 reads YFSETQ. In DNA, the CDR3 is TGCGCCAGCAGCTTGGAGGTTGGACAGGAGATAAGAAACACTGAAGCTTTCTTT. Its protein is CASSLEVGQEIRNTEAFF.

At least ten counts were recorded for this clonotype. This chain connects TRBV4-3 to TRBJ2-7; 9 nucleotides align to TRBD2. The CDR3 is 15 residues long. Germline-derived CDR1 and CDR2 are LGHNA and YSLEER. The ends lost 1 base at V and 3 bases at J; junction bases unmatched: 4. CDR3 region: CASSQGLAEDYEQYF. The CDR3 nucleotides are TGCGCCAGCAGCCAAGGACTAGCGGAAGACTACGAGCAGTACTTC.

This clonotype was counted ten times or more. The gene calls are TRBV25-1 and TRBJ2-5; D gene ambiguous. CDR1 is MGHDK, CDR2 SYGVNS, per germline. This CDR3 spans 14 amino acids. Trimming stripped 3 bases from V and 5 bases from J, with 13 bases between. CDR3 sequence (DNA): TGTGCCAGCAGTGACCCCCGGGTTTGGGAGACCCAGTACTTC. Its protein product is CASSDPRVWETQYF.

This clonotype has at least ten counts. CDR3: CASSYYEPTEAFF. The CDR3 nucleotides read TGTGCCAGCTCCTACTACGAACCCACTGAAGCTTTCTTT. The genes are TRBV28 and TRBJ1-1; D is unresolved. Germline values: CDR1 MDHEN, CDR2 SYDVKM. CDR3 size: 13 residues. V lost 8 bases to trimming and J lost 4 bases, with 14 bases between them.

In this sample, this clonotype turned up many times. CDR3 residues: CASSLAAGSGELFF. The CDR3 nucleotides read TGTGCCAGCAGCTTAGCGGCGGGGTCCGGGGAGCTGTTTTTT. This chain links TRBV7-6 with TRBJ2-2; tentative D call: TRBD2 (6 bases). V lost 0 bases and J lost 6, with 8 bases in between. This CDR3 comprises 14 residues. Looked up from germline, CDR1 is SGHVS and CDR2 is FNYEAQ. The full variable domain, with the rest looked up from reference TRBV7-6 and TRBJ2-2, is GAGVSQSPRYKVTKRGQDVALRCDPISGHVSLYWYRQALGQGPEFLTYFNYEAQQDKSGLPNDRFSAERPEGSISTLTIQRTEQRDSAMYRCASSLAAGSGELFFGEGSRLTVL.

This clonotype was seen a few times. CDR3: CASSLGDTPETQYF. The DNA for the CDR3 is TGCGCCAGCAGCTTGGGTGACACGCCAGAGACCCAGTACTTC. This chain connects TRBV5-1 to TRBJ2-5, with no clear D. V was pared by 0 bases and J by 4 bases, with 10 bases between. Germline V lookup: CDR1 SGHRS, CDR2 YFSETQ. The CDR3 is 14 amino acids.

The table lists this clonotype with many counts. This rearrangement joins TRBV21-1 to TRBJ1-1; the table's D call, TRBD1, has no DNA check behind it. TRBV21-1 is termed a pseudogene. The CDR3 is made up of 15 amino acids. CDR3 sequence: CASSKGGPNNTEAFF. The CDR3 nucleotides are TGTGCCAGCAGCAAAGGGGGACCCAATAACACTGAAGCTTTCTTT.

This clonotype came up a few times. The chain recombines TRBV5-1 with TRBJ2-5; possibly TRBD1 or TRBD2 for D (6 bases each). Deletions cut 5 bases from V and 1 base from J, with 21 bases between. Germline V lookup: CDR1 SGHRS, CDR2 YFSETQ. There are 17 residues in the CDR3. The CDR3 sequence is CASSLGGLSDFQETQYF. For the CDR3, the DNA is TGCGCCAGCAGTCTCGGGGGCCTGAGTGACTTCCAAGAGACCCAGTACTTC.

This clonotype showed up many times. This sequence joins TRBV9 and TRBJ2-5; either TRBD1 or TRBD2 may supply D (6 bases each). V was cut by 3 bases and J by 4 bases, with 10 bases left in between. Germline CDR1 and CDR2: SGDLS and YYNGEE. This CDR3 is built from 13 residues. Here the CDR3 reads CASSARGPETQYF. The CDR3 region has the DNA TGTGCCAGCAGCGCCCGGGGGCCAGAGACCCAGTACTTC.